A single sample is the source of the 10 T cell receptor beta chains below, sequenced in a study of shared clonotypes between healthy human individuals. Profiling relied on immunoSEQ multiplex PCR, and the TCRdb table lists in-frame clones only, not all of them. The table lists some 2.4 million clones, 93% of them singletons. The specimen sequenced was naive CD4+ T cells from PBMCs. The subset: CD45RA+ positively selected. These receptors all stem from a man between 18 and 29 years old in good health. Some clones in this sample may be carry-over from other donors' samples.

The chain employs TRBV7-2 and TRBJ2-7; the match to TRBD2 covers 12 bases. J gave up 2 bases and V 5 bases, and 4 bases lay outside the gene matches. The CDR3 runs 15 residues. The V gene's germline CDR1 is SGHTA and CDR2 FQGNSA. CDR3 nucleotide sequence: TGTGCCAGCAGCCCGACTAGCGGGAGTACCTACGAGCAGTACTTC. Protein product: CASSPTSGSTYEQYF.

The rearrangement joins TRBV7-2 to TRBJ1-3; no clear D. Germline CDR1 is SGHTA and CDR2 is FQGNSA. Trimming pared 3 bases from V and 4 bases from J, leaving 4 bases between. The CDR3 runs 12 residues. The CDR3 sequence: CASSLYGNTIYF. In nucleotides, the CDR3 is TGTGCCAGCAGCTTGTACGGAAACACCATATATTTT.

The CDR3 is CASSYSKGSWTYTF. The DNA for the CDR3 is TGTGCCAGCAGTTACTCCAAGGGCAGTTGGACCTACACCTTC. The rearrangement uses TRBV6-6 and TRBJ1-2; unclear D gene. The CDR3 is 14 amino acids. Germline CDR1 and CDR2: MNHNY and SVGAGI (reference sequence). Trimming removed 0 bases from V and 10 bases from J, with 15 bases in between.

The genes are TRBV7-6 and TRBJ2-7; 8 bases match TRBD1. This CDR3 spans 15 amino acids. CDR1 is SGHVS, CDR2 FNYEAQ, per germline. Germline trimming cut 1 base from V and 7 bases from J; bases unmatched to any gene: 9. The CDR3 bases are TGTGCCAGCAGCTTAGTCAGGGGGCCCCTCGGGGAGCAGTACTTC. Its translation is CASSLVRGPLGEQYF.

This clone is a singleton in its sample. Compared with germline, one end of the junction differs, possibly owing to a read error. The V and J genes are TRBV5-1 and TRBJ2-4; D ambiguous. The CDR3 is 13 amino acids. CDR1 and CDR2 (germline): SGHRS, YFSETQ. CDR3 in amino acids: CASSLTAENIQYF. The CDR3 DNA reads as TGCGCCAGCAGCTTAACAGCCGAAAACATTCAGTACTTC. Complete variable domain (other parts from reference TRBV5-1 and TRBJ2-4): KAGVTQTPRYLIKTRGQQVTLSCSPISGHRSVSWYQQTPGQGLQFLFEYFSETQRNKGNFPGRFSGRQFSNSRSEMNVSTLELGDSALYLCASSLTAENIQYFGAGTRLSVL.

V and J are TRBV28 and TRBJ1-2, with 11 bases lining up with TRBD1. The CDR3 covers 17 residues. V was clipped by 8 bases and J by 3 bases; unmatched bases: 14. In germline, CDR1 is MDHEN, CDR2 SYDVKM. The CDR3 sequence is CASQLWTGQGGHYGYTF. CDR3 DNA: TGTGCCAGCCAACTCTGGACGGGACAGGGGGGACACTATGGCTACACCTTC.

For this clone: Other nucleotide sequences from this sample produce the same CDR3. The CDR3 DNA reads TGTGCCAGCTCACCTGAGGTTAACTATGGCTACACCTTC. The encoded protein is CASSPEVNYGYTF. This sequence joins TRBV18 and TRBJ1-2; D unresolved. The germline V gene has CDR1 KGHSH and CDR2 LQKENI. CDR3 size: 13 residues. The germline V and J ends were trimmed by 3 bases and 1 base, with 6 bases remaining between them.

The V and J genes are TRBV19 and TRBJ2-1, with 9 nucleotides matching TRBD2. CDR1 is LNHDA and CDR2 is SQIVND in the germline V gene (reference sequence). The CDR3 spans 15 residues. The trim removed 8 bases at V and 9 bases at J, leaving 14 bases unmatched. Here the CDR3 reads CASRSGASGKTEQFF. The CDR3 region has the DNA TGTGCCAGTCGCTCCGGAGCTAGCGGGAAGACTGAGCAGTTCTTC.

The rearrangement links TRBV7-6 to TRBJ2-7, with 12 positions matching TRBD2. V dropped 8 bases and J dropped 2; count of bases not matched to a gene: 13. The CDR3 is made up of 17 amino acids. Per the germline V gene, CDR1 is SGHVS and CDR2 is FNYEAQ. The DNA of the CDR3 is TGTGCCAGCGGCGGGACTAGCGGGCAAGTTGGGCCCTACGAGCAGTACTTC. Amino acids: CASGGTSGQVGPYEQYF.

This chain joins TRBV5-4 and TRBJ2-7; 11 bases match TRBD2. V was pared by 4 bases and J by 3 bases, with 6 bases of the junction left unmatched. CDR1 SGHNT and CDR2 YYREEE come from the germline V gene (reference sequence). The CDR3 spans 15 residues. CDR3 region: CASSRGTSGVYEQYF. The CDR3 bases are TGTGCCAGCAGCAGGGGGACTAGCGGAGTCTACGAGCAGTACTTC.